This is a list of T cell receptor beta chains from one sample in a study of blood T cell repertoires in COVID-19. The table came from immunoSEQ multiplex PCR; TCRdb's copy has only in-frame clones and leaves some out. The repertoire has 140,000 to 150,000 clones, about 84% of them found once; the top ten carry 10% to 15%. Sequencing was done on a sample of peripheral blood. These receptors were obtained from a man aged 60 to 69 with active or convalescent COVID-19. The CDR3 runs from the conserved cysteine through the conserved F or W. A D gene is named only where the DNA matches it firmly. The size field is filled for only some rows; it gives once, few, many or a size class.

abundance,d_gene,v_gene,j_gene,CDR3nt,CDR3aa
.,.,TRBV5-4,TRBJ2-3,TGTGCCAGCAGCCGGGGGCAGGGGGGTGCAGATACGCAGTATTTT,CASSRGQGGADTQYF
few,.,TRBV13,TRBJ2-5,TGTGCCAGCAGCTCGCTAGAGGCAGAAGAGACCCAGTACTTC,CASSSLEAEETQYF
few,TRBD1,TRBV30,TRBJ1-1,TGTGCCTGGAGTATTCCGGGACAGACGAACACTGAAGCTTTCTTT,CAWSIPGQTNTEAFF
many,TRBD2,TRBV29-1,TRBJ2-5,TGCAGCGGTATGACTAGCGGGATTCTGGAGACCCAGTACTTC,CSGMTSGILETQYF
.,TRBD2,TRBV7-2,TRBJ2-3,TGTGCCAGCAGCTCGGCCGGACTAGCGGGAGATTTTACAGATACGCAGTATTTT,CASSSAGLAGDFTDTQYF
few,TRBD2,TRBV7-9,TRBJ2-7,TGTGCCAGCAGCACTAGCGGAGGCTACGAGCAGTACTTC,CASSTSGGYEQYF
.,.,TRBV25-1,TRBJ2-1,TGTGCCAGCACCCTCTACAATGAGCAGTTCTTC,CASTLYNEQFF
.,TRBD2,TRBV2,TRBJ2-7,TGTGCCAGCAGTGAAGTTCCTAGCGGGAGGCCCTACGAGCAGTACTTC,CASSEVPSGRPYEQYF
.,.,TRBV6-5,TRBJ1-5,TGTGCCAGCAGTTATAGTAGGGAGCAGCCCCAGCATTTT,CASSYSREQPQHF
.,TRBD2,TRBV27,TRBJ2-1,TGTGCCAGCAGTTTCAAAGCGGGAGGCTCCTACAATGAGCAGTTCTTC,CASSFKAGGSYNEQFF
.,.,TRBV9,TRBJ1-3,TGTGCCAGCAGCCCGACAACCTCTGGAAACACCATATATTTT,CASSPTTSGNTIYF
few,.,TRBV4-1,TRBJ2-7,TGCGCCAGCAGCCAAGCAGGGTCGGACGAGCAGTACTTC,CASSQAGSDEQYF
few,.,TRBV28,TRBJ2-7,TGTGCCACCGTGCGGGGCAGCTCCTACGAGCAGTACTTC,CATVRGSSYEQYF
few,.,TRBV2,TRBJ1-1,TGTGCCAGCAGTACACCGAACACTGAAGCTTTCTTT,CASSTPNTEAFF
.,TRBD1,TRBV28,TRBJ1-2,TGTGCCAGCAGTCGGACAGGGGCAAGATATGGCTACACCTTC,CASSRTGARYGYTF
.,TRBD1,TRBV24-1,TRBJ2-1,TGTGCCACCTCCCGGGACAGCCTCGCTGAGCAGTTCTTC,CATSRDSLAEQFF
.,TRBD1,TRBV7-2,TRBJ1-1,TGTGCCAGCAGCTTAGGGACAGGGGGCGCTGAAGCTTTCTTT,CASSLGTGGAEAFF
many,.,TRBV4-3,TRBJ1-2,TGCGCCAGCAGCCAAGAAGAAGGAGACGGAAACTATGGCTACACCTTC,CASSQEEGDGNYGYTF
.,TRBD2,TRBV7-3,TRBJ2-1,TGTGCCAGCAGCATTAGCGGGAGGGGGATCGATGAGCAGTTCTTC,CASSISGRGIDEQFF
.,TRBD2,TRBV9,TRBJ2-7,TGTGCCAGCAGCGTAGGGGGGGGAACCTACGAGCAGTACTTC,CASSVGGGTYEQYF
.,TRBD1,TRBV11-2,TRBJ1-5,TGTGCCAGCAGCCAAGGGGGCTGGCGTCAGCCCCAGCATTTT,CASSQGGWRQPQHF
.,TRBD2,TRBV6-6,TRBJ2-5,TGTGCCAGCACGACGGGGGGGATAGGGCAAGAGACCCAGTACTTC,CASTTGGIGQETQYF
.,.,TRBV19,TRBJ1-2,TGTGCCAGTAACGGTGGTATCGGTGGCTACACCTTC,CASNGGIGGYTF
once,TRBD1,TRBV19,TRBJ2-7,TGTGCCAGTAGTCGACCGGGACAGAAATACGAGCAGTACTTC,CASSRPGQKYEQYF
.,.,TRBV5-1,TRBJ2-7,TGCGCCACCCCGAGGACAGTGAGGGTGAGCTCCTACGAGCAGTACTTC,CATPRTVRVSSYEQYF
.,.,TRBV4-1,TRBJ2-1,TGCGCCAGCAGCCCCCAATTGGCTCTCTCCTACAATGAGCAGTTCTTC,CASSPQLALSYNEQFF
.,.,TRBV5-1,TRBJ2-1,TGCGCCAGCAGCCTACAGTTTACGGCCTACAATGAGCAGTTCTTC,CASSLQFTAYNEQFF
once,.,TRBV5-4,TRBJ2-3,TGTGCCAGCAGCTTGGAGGAGAGGGATACGCAGTATTTT,CASSLEERDTQYF
.,TRBD2,TRBV5-1,TRBJ2-3,TGCGCCAGCAGCTTGGCAACTAGCGGGAGTCCCACAGATACGCAGTATTTT,CASSLATSGSPTDTQYF
.,.,TRBV3-1/TRBV3-2,TRBJ2-3,TGTGCCAGCAGCCCAGGGGACGGACTAGGTGCTAGCACAGATACGCAGTATTTT,CASSPGDGLGASTDTQYF
once,.,TRBV29-1,TRBJ2-3,TGCAGCTCTGGAGGGAGCACAGATACGCAGTATTTT,CSSGGSTDTQYF
once,TRBD2,TRBV18,TRBJ2-3,TGTGCCAGCTCGCTGGGACTAGCGGGACTCACAGATACGCAGTATTTT,CASSLGLAGLTDTQYF
.,.,TRBV29-1,TRBJ2-5,TGCAGCGCCGGGACAAAGCAAGAGACCCAGTACTTC,CSAGTKQETQYF
.,.,TRBV7-2,TRBJ1-1,TGTGCCAGCAGCTTGGGCAAATCGACTGAAGCTTTCTTT,CASSLGKSTEAFF
.,.,TRBV28,TRBJ1-1,TGTGCTTGTTGGGGAGGGGCGCGATCCACTGAAGCTTTCTTT,CACWGGARSTEAFF
.,.,TRBV13,TRBJ1-1,TGTGCCAGCAGCTTACGGGTGCACTTGAACACTGAAGCTTTCTTT,CASSLRVHLNTEAFF
.,.,TRBV6-2/TRBV6-3,TRBJ2-4,TGTGCCAGCAGTTACTCGATTGGGGGCATGGAAAACATTCAGTACTTC,CASSYSIGGMENIQYF
many,.,TRBV19,TRBJ2-2,TGTGCCAGTATAGGTCAGGGGAACACCGGGGAGCTGTTTTTT,CASIGQGNTGELFF
few,.,TRBV18,TRBJ2-1,TGTGCCAGCTCACTAAACCCGGGACTTCAGAATGAGCAGTTCTTC,CASSLNPGLQNEQFF
.,TRBD2,TRBV28,TRBJ2-7,TGTGCCAGCAGCTACCTGACTAGCGGGAGTCGGTACGAGCAGTACTTC,CASSYLTSGSRYEQYF
.,TRBD1,TRBV18,TRBJ2-5,TGTGCCAGCTGTGGACAGGGACGAGAGACCCAGTACTTC,CASCGQGRETQYF
.,TRBD1,TRBV27,TRBJ2-7,TGTGCCAGCAGTTTAGGCAGGGGGATCGGGGAGCAGTACTTC,CASSLGRGIGEQYF
.,TRBD2,TRBV4-2,TRBJ2-7,TGTGCCAGCAGCCAAGATTTGGGGACTAGCCTACGACGGCGCTCCTACGAGCAGTACTTC,CASSQDLGTSLRRRSYEQYF
.,.,TRBV3-1/TRBV3-2,TRBJ2-7,TGTGCCAGCAGCCAAGGCTCAGGCGAGCAGTACTTC,CASSQGSGEQYF
.,.,TRBV24-1,TRBJ2-3,TGTGCCACCAGCTCCCCTGTTATGCAGAGCACAGATACGCAGTATTTT,CATSSPVMQSTDTQYF
.,.,TRBV18,TRBJ2-2,TGTGCCAGCTCACCAAGGGGGATCACCGGGGAGCTGTTTTTT,CASSPRGITGELFF
.,TRBD2,TRBV9,TRBJ2-1,TGTGCCAGCAGCGTTACTTGGACTAGCGGGTACAATGAGCAGTTCTTC,CASSVTWTSGYNEQFF
.,TRBD1,TRBV5-5,TRBJ1-2,TGTGCCAGCAGCTTGACAGGGGGCAATGGCTACACCTTC,CASSLTGGNGYTF
.,.,TRBV7-2,TRBJ2-4,TGTGCCAGCAGCTCCGGGACAAGGGGCGTCATTCAGTACTTC,CASSSGTRGVIQYF
.,TRBD1,TRBV7-2,TRBJ2-7,TGTGCCAGCAGCTTTGGGACAGGGTACGAGCAGTACTTC,CASSFGTGYEQYF
.,.,TRBV28,TRBJ1-4,TGTGCCAGCAACCCCGGAGCGAATGAAAAACTGTTTTTT,CASNPGANEKLFF
.,.,TRBV28,TRBJ1-6,TGTGCCACCCGTGGGCGGGATAATTCACCCCTCCACTTT,CATRGRDNSPLHF